This T cell receptor (beta chain) was identified in a study of Tregs in tolerant kidney transplant recipients (dated by TCRdb to the late 2010s). At the level of the whole study: The study applied TCRbeta sequencing to find donor-specific regulatory T cells before combined kidney and bone marrow transplantation and then followed those same cells after transplant. What the authors observed across the whole study: Although technical replication error seemed to be minimal, the question of biological reproducibility was not addressed directly. For some patients the PCR primers changed over time, which made it impossible to compare the samples from those patients at the nucleotide level. Because the study included only a small number of patients, the results must be confirmed in larger populations and under other immunosuppression protocols. In tolerant patients, the expansion of donor-specific Tregs was greater than global Treg expansion, suggesting that the expansion was antigen-driven rather than nonspecific. The most biologically relevant and donor-specific TCRbeta repertoire appeared to be identified by expanding Tregs with activated donor B cells.

Of note for this clone: Its antigen has not been determined. No base-level quality is on record; no much larger clone is a single base apart.

The transplants used related donors with nonmyeloablative bone marrow transplantation, and mixed chimerism in the human trials was transient. Unstimulated Tregs (CD4+CD25+CD127-), CD4+ non-Tregs (CD4+CD25-), CD4 and CD8 cells were FACS-sorted from thawed PBMCs. Patients were a few combined kidney and bone marrow transplant recipients from the ITN036ST trial, and only these trial subjects had samples available. Healthy control blood was processed to PBMCs with a Ficoll density gradient and then cryopreserved, whereas patient PBMCs were collected both before and after transplant. For TCRbeta CDR3 sequencing, genomic DNA from the sorted cells was extracted using the QIAGEN DNeasy Blood and Tissue Kit. Through immunoSEQ, high-throughput TCRbeta CDR3 sequencing was done commercially, including PCR amplification with internal controls and bias correction. From the authors' description of their analysis: A unique productive TCRbeta sequence was defined by the CDR3 nucleotide sequence when primers matched, and otherwise by the CDR3 amino acid sequence together with the Vbeta and Jbeta genes. To correct sorting error, sequences shared between sorted populations at a frequency ratio of 2:1 or less were removed; the rest were assigned to the higher population. Sequences were defined as donor-reactive when expanded at least 5-fold in CFSE-low cells versus unstimulated cells and present at a frequency of at least 0.01% in CFSE-low cells. Repertoire divergence was quantified by Jensen-Shannon divergence using the top 100 TCRbeta sequences ranked by frequency. When a sample had multiple sequencing runs, each run was corrected for sorting error separately and the runs were then pooled. In TCRdb, the immuneACCESS table is reduced to in-frame sequences with V and J assigned. These tables do not hold every clone; where another copy was compared, an unresolved V gene accounts for under half, and the others remain unexplained. V and J calls and clone size are given by that table; D and trimming were obtained from the DNA. Here the sample has fewer than 60,000 clones; about nine tenths occur a single time. Clones ranked in the top ten supply about 15% of the sample.

From cysteine to phenylalanine, the CDR3 is 11 amino acids long. The retained sequence is limited to the CDR3, 33 bases, with the frame set at the first base. From the germline V gene, CDR1 is SGHDT and CDR2 is YYEEEE. V was cut back by 4 bases and J by 3 bases, leaving a gap of 3 bases between them. The chain is assembled from TRBV5-6 and TRBJ2-3, with no D gene named confidently. This specimen consisted of CD8+ T cells from blood (PBMCs), obtained 24 months after the transplant. The source of this sequence is a human patient who received a combined kidney and bone marrow transplant. After a transplant, some T cells may have been passed on by the graft donor. The nucleotide sequence is TGTGCCAGCAGCCTAACAGATACGCAGTATTTT. Protein translation: CASSLTDTQYF.